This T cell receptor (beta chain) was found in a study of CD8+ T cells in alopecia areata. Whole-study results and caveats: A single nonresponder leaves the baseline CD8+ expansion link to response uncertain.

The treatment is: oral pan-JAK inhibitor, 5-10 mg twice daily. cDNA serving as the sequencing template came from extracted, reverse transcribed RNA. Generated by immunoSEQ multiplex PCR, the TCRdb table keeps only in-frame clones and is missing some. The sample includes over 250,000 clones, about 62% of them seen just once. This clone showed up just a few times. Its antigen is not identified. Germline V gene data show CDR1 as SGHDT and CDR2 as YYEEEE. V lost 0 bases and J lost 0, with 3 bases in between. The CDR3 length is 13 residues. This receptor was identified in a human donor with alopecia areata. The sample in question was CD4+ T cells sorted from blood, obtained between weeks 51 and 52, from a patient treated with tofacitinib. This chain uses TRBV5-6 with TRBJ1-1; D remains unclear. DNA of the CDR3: TGTGCCAGCAGCTTGGTGGTGAACACTGAAGCTTTCTTT. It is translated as CASSLVVNTEAFF.